This entry lists 5 T cell receptor beta chains sequenced from one sample in a study of read filtering for tumor transcriptome and immune sequencing. This library used roughly 430 ng RNA and molecular barcoded adaptors spanning alpha/delta and beta/gamma chains. Each CDR3 protein gets one entry after TCRdb re-called the reads with MiXCR. In the table there are approximately 40,000 distinct CDR3 sequences, about an eighth of which are singletons. Sequencing was carried out using a population of CD138-negative cells sorted from bone marrow. All receptors derive from a donor at least 40 years old with multiple myeloma.

This clonotype was counted many times. This sequence joins TRBV5-1 and TRBJ2-1; D call uncertain. The CDR3 is 14 amino acids. V shed 0 bases and J shed 7 bases, with 11 bases lying between them. CDR1 and CDR2 (germline): SGHRS, YFSETQ. The CDR3 DNA follows: TGCGCCAGCAGCTTGGATGTAGGGTCGAATGAGCAGTTCTTC. Amino acids: CASSLDVGSNEQFF.

Note on this clonotype: This may come from a read error, since a much larger clone is one base off. This chain connects TRBV7-3 to TRBJ2-1, with 7 bases identical to TRBD1. The CDR3 loop spans 12 amino acids. From germline, CDR1 is SGHTA and CDR2 FQGTGA. CDR3: CAGSSTGHEQFF. CDR3 coding DNA: TGTGCCGGCAGCTCGACAGGGCATGAGCAGTTCTTC. Supplemented by reference TRBV7-3 and TRBJ2-1, the full variable domain reads GAGVSQTPSNKVTEKGKYVELRCDPISGHTALYWYRQSLGQGPEFLIYFQGTGAADDSGLPNDRFFAVRPEGSVSTLKIQRTERGDSAVYLCAGSSTGHEQFFGPGTRLTVL.

This clonotype was observed at least ten times. V gene TRBV19 combines with J gene TRBJ2-3, with D tentatively TRBD2 (5 bases). V lost 4 bases and J 2 bases, leaving 7 bases between the germline ends. Germline CDR1 and CDR2: LNHDA and SQIVND (reference sequence). CDR3 length equals 13 residues. CDR3 amino acids: CASSNRDTDTQYF. The CDR3 region has the DNA TGTGCCAGTAGTAACCGGGACACAGATACGCAGTATTTT.

This clonotype was observed once. The chain is built from TRBV29-1 and TRBJ2-3; 10 bases map to TRBD1. With V trimmed by 5 bases and J by 1 base, 6 bases remained unmatched. The V gene's germline CDR1 is SQVTM and CDR2 ANQGSEA. The CDR3 sequence is 15 residues long. The DNA of the CDR3 is TGCAGCGTTATTACCGGGACAGGGGGCACAGATACGCAGTATTTT. Translating gives CSVITGTGGTDTQYF.

Ten or more counts support this clonotype. V and J are TRBV29-1 and TRBJ2-5; TRBD2 agrees at 11 bases. The CDR3 spans 13 residues. V was pared by 7 bases and J by 5 bases, with 6 bases of the junction left unmatched. Germline V gene sequence: CDR1 SQVTM, CDR2 ANQGSEA. The CDR3 DNA reads as TGCAGCGCCCCTGCTAGCGGGAGGGAGACCCAGTACTTC. Translation: CSAPASGRETQYF.